This TCR beta chain was identified in a study of blood T cell repertoires in COVID-19 (TCRdb year 2020). In terms of the full investigation: Samples from collaborators originated in the United States, Italy and Spain and spanned both the acute and convalescent phases of COVID-19. The repertoires were released in a freely available public database intended as a resource for research on the immune response to SARS-CoV-2. Samples were obtained from the ongoing ImmuneRACE study (first 160 participants) and from approximately 1,200 subjects provided by 6 global collaborators. The prospective study material was composed of cDNA or gDNA derived from T cells, B-cell-depleted T cells, or PBMCs. Where available, HLA class I and class II types were taken from metadata supplied by the sample provider and were not determined by assay-based typing. The sample metadata nearly always contained a de-identified subject ID, COVID-19 status, age in years and sex. The dataset comprised deeply sampled blood TCRbeta repertoires from subjects exposed to, actively infected with, or recovered from COVID-19.

As encoded in the germline V gene, CDR1 is SGHTA while CDR2 is FQGTGA. V is pruned by 4 bases and J by 6 bases, leaving 20 bases of the junction without a gene match. The CDR3 sequence holds 18 residues, the cysteine and phenylalanine included. CDR3 DNA is the only sequence kept; it has 54 bases, read in frame from the first base. TCRbeta CDR3 regions were amplified from genomic DNA using the immunoSEQ Assay, a bias-controlled multiplex PCR. Per the source publication's procedure: Within the assay, amplification of reference gene primers was used to estimate how many nucleated cells each sample contained. Sequence reads were collapsed and filtered to measure the absolute abundance of every unique TCRbeta CDR3 rearrangement. For each sample, productive Simpson clonality was calculated as the square root of Simpson's diversity index over productive rearrangements. In TCRdb, the immuneACCESS table is reduced to in-frame sequences with V and J assigned. These tables do not hold every clone; where another copy was compared, an unresolved V gene accounts for under half, and the others remain unexplained. From that table come the V and J calls and clone size; the DNA was used to work out D and trimming. This sample is represented by over 100,000 clones; 65% to 90% of them were singletons. Clones ranked in the top ten supply roughly 7.9% of the sample.

For this clone: Its antigen has not been determined. Base qualities were left out, and no much larger clone turns up one base away.

Overall study outcomes, separate from this receptor: The quantity of clinical and demographic metadata differed by source and by participant and was supplied without curation.

Each collaborating institution followed its own protocols to collect whole blood in K2EDTA tubes. For TCRbeta analysis, collaborator samples were shipped as frozen whole blood, as isolated PBMCs, or as DNA extracted from either sample type. The sequence links TRBV7-3 to TRBJ1-1, with 7 bases matching TRBD1. Sequencing was performed on peripheral blood. The receptor was derived from a woman older than 75 with active or convalescent COVID-19. The CDR3 has the sequence CASSYLPGQSPPKPEAFF. In nucleotides, the sequence is TGTGCCAGCAGCTACCTTCCGGGACAGAGTCCCCCAAAGCCTGAAGCTTTCTTT.